The following is a TCR beta chain sequence with its context. This record comes from a study of blood T cell repertoires in COVID-19. Study overall: The United States, Italy and Spain provided the acute and convalescent COVID-19 samples. PBMCs, B-cell-depleted T cells, or T cells were the source of the cDNA or gDNA that made up the material.

Original processing methods: Quantification of nucleated cells was approximated via reference gene primer amplification. Generated by immunoSEQ multiplex PCR, the TCRdb table keeps only in-frame clones and is missing some. V and J calls and clone size come straight from that table; D and trimming were deduced from the DNA. The sample records 150,000 to 200,000 clones, 80% being singletons. V dropped 1 base and J dropped 7; count of bases not matched to a gene: 4. The CDR3 is 14 residues long. The germline CDR1 and CDR2 sequences are SGHNT and YYREEE (reference sequence). The sequence was collected from a man aged 60-69 years with acute or convalescent COVID-19. V and J are TRBV5-4 and TRBJ2-7; TRBD1 agrees at 11 bases. Specimen: peripheral blood. Here the CDR3 reads CASSLQGQGVEQYF. DNA for the CDR3: TGTGCCAGCAGCTTGCAGGGACAGGGGGTTGAGCAGTACTTC. The whole variable domain, remainder taken from reference TRBV5-4 and TRBJ2-7, is ETGVTQSPTHLIKTRGQQVTLRCSSQSGHNTVSWYQQALGQGPQFIFQYYREEENGRGNFPPRFSGLQFPNYSSELNVNALELDDSALYLCASSLQGQGVEQYFGPGTRLTVT.